This passage covers 20 T cell receptor beta chains from one sample sequenced in a study of CD8+ T cells in alopecia areata. The sequencing template was cDNA reverse transcribed from extracted RNA. Here immunoSEQ multiplex PCR was the method, and the copy in TCRdb shows in-frame clones only, minus some. The data contain roughly 120,000 clones, approximately 60% of them singletons. The sequenced material came from CD4+ T cells sorted from blood. These receptors all stem from a human donor in good health.

The rearrangement joins TRBV7-9 to TRBJ2-3, with a weak D call TRBD1 (6 bases). The V gene lost 4 bases and the J gene lost 2 bases, with 10 bases spanning the gap. Germline V gene data show CDR1 as SEHNR and CDR2 as FQNEAQ (reference sequence). The CDR3 spans 14 residues. The CDR3 DNA reads TGTGCCAGCAGCTATCGGACAGACACAGATACGCAGTATTTT. Protein product: CASSYRTDTDTQYF.

The V and J genes are TRBV5-1 and TRBJ2-7; no definite D call. Germline V gene lookup returns CDR1 SGHRS and CDR2 YFSETQ. The CDR3 sequence is 12 residues long. Trimming took off 0 bases at V and 5 bases at J, with 6 bases between the two ends. CDR3: CASSLGRDEQYF. The CDR3 DNA is TGCGCCAGCAGCTTGGGACGAGACGAGCAGTACTTC.

This chain links TRBV30 with TRBJ1-1; TRBD1 matches at 10 bases. The CDR3 consists of 14 residues. Germline-derived CDR1 and CDR2 are GTSNPN and SVGIG (reference sequence). The V segment lost 2 bases and the J segment 4 bases; nucleotides outside the gene matches: 4. This chain's CDR3 is CAWSTDRGSTEAFF. The CDR3 coding sequence is TGTGCCTGGAGTACGGACAGGGGGAGCACTGAAGCTTTCTTT.

This clone was seen a few times. This rearrangement joins TRBV7-2 to TRBJ2-2; D might be TRBD2 (6 bases). This CDR3 spans 15 amino acids. V was cut by 2 bases and J by 8 bases, with 15 bases left in between. Germline V lookup: CDR1 SGHTA, CDR2 FQGNSA. CDR3 protein: CASSLYAGREGELFF. CDR3 nucleotides: TGTGCCAGCAGCTTATATGCGGGGCGCGAAGGGGAGCTGTTTTTT.

This chain links TRBV29-1 with TRBJ1-2; a possible D gene is TRBD1 (6 bases). CDR3 length: 12 amino acids. The germline V gene encodes CDR1 SQVTM and CDR2 ANQGSEA. V dropped 6 bases and J dropped 4 bases, with 12 bases sitting between them. The CDR3 bases are TGCAGCGTCTCGACAGGAATCTATGGCTACACCTTC. Protein: CSVSTGIYGYTF.

The chain has TRBV6-5 and TRBJ1-2; D might be TRBD1 (5 bases). The CDR3 is made up of 15 amino acids. The V gene's germline CDR1 is MNHEY and CDR2 SVGAGI. V lost 8 bases, J lost 3 bases, and 19 bases lay in between. The CDR3 region has the DNA TGTGCCAGCCGCAAAGGAGGGCCGGGGGACTATGGCTACACCTTC. The encoded protein is CASRKGGPGDYGYTF.

The CDR3 region has the DNA TGTGCCTGGAGTGTGGGCAGGGCATATGGAAACACCATATATTTT. Translated: CAWSVGRAYGNTIYF. V gene TRBV30 combines with J gene TRBJ1-3; D may be TRBD1 (5 bases). V dropped 0 bases and J dropped 3 bases, with 12 bases sitting between them. The CDR3 contains 15 residues. Germline V gene data show CDR1 as GTSNPN and CDR2 as SVGIG (reference sequence). Supplemented by reference TRBV30 and TRBJ1-3, the full variable domain reads SQTIHQWPATLVQPVGSPLSLECTVEGTSNPNLYWYRQAAGRGLQLLFYSVGIGQISSEVPQNLSASRPQDRQFILSSKKLLLSDSGFYLCAWSVGRAYGNTIYFGEGSWLTVV.

CDR3 amino acids: CASSLAALDSGANVLTF. The CDR3 DNA sequence: TGCGCCAGCAGCTTGGCAGCGCTAGACTCTGGGGCCAACGTCCTGACTTTC. V and J are TRBV5-1 and TRBJ2-6; D is unclear. V lost 0 bases to trimming and J lost 0 bases, with 10 bases between them. CDR3 length: 17 residues. The V gene's germline CDR1 is SGHRS and CDR2 YFSETQ.

This clone showed up just a few times. The chain combines TRBV7-2 with TRBJ2-5; unclear D gene. Germline V gives CDR1 SGHTA, CDR2 FQGNSA. The CDR3 consists of 15 residues. Trimming shortened V by 7 bases and J by 5 bases, and 20 bases separated the two germline ends. The CDR3 spells CASTTTPASRETQYF. In nucleotides, the CDR3 is TGTGCCAGCACCACTACCCCGGCCTCCCGGGAGACCCAGTACTTC.

The chain combines TRBV27 with TRBJ2-2; the D call may be TRBD1 or TRBD2 (5 bases each). From germline, CDR1 is MNHEY and CDR2 SMNVEV (reference sequence). V was clipped by 7 bases and J by 1 base, with 16 bases between them. This CDR3 region has 16 residues. CDR3 nucleotide sequence: TGTGCCAGCACCGTTACGGGGCAGGTGAACACCGGGGAGCTGTTTTTT. It yields the protein CASTVTGQVNTGELFF.

The chain has TRBV11-2 and TRBJ1-6; D may be TRBD1 (6 bases). Per the germline V gene, CDR1 is SGHAT and CDR2 is FQNNGV. V lost 1 base, J lost 14 bases, and 12 bases lay in between. The CDR3 is 13 amino acids. In DNA, the CDR3 is TGTGCCAGCAGCTTAGGGGGGCCGGGGACCCTCCACTTT. This encodes CASSLGGPGTLHF.

The genes are TRBV29-1 and TRBJ1-2, with TRBD1 matching over 8 bases. V lost 6 bases and J lost 0; bases outside the gene matches: 3. The CDR3 extends over 13 amino acids. Per germline, CDR1 SQVTM and CDR2 ANQGSEA. For the CDR3, the DNA is TGCAGCGTCCGGACAGGGTCTAACTATGGCTACACCTTC. Protein: CSVRTGSNYGYTF.

V is TRBV18 and J is TRBJ2-7, with TRBD1 matching 7 bases. CDR3 length equals 14 residues. CDR1 is KGHSH and CDR2 is LQKENI in the germline V gene. With 2 bases clipped from V and 3 bases from J, the junction kept 4 bases outside the gene matches. The CDR3 here is CASSPEAGGYEQYF. The CDR3 DNA is TGTGCCAGCTCACCAGAGGCAGGGGGCTACGAGCAGTACTTC. The variable domain in full, completed from reference TRBV18 and TRBJ2-7, reads NAGVMQNPRHLVRRRGQEARLRCSPMKGHSHVYWYRQLPEEGLKFMVYLQKENIIDESGMPKERFSAEFPKEGPSILRIQQVVRGDSAAYFCASSPEAGGYEQYFGPGTRLTVT.

CDR3 DNA: TGTGCCAGCTCACCACCGGTCACAACAGAGGGCTATGGCTACACCTTC. Translating it yields CASSPPVTTEGYGYTF. The chain recombines TRBV18 with TRBJ1-2; no reliable D call. CDR3 length: 16 residues. Germline V CDR1 and CDR2: KGHSH, LQKENI. V dropped 0 bases and J dropped 4 bases, with 15 bases sitting between them.

The chain carries TRBV6-5 and TRBJ1-1; possible D gene TRBD1, 6 bases. This CDR3 is 13 amino acids long. Trimming took off 0 bases at V and 8 bases at J, with 10 bases between the two ends. Germline-derived CDR1 and CDR2 are MNHEY and SVGAGI. DNA of the CDR3: TGTGCCAGCAGTTACTCCCAGGGGTGGGAAGCTTTCTTT. Protein sequence: CASSYSQGWEAFF.

This clone was seen only once. CDR3 sequence: CTSSQDRISPDGYTF. The DNA of the CDR3 is TGCACCAGCAGCCAAGATCGGATCTCACCCGATGGCTACACCTTC. This chain links TRBV1 with TRBJ1-2. TRBV1 is listed as a pseudogene. The CDR3 totals 15 residues.

V gene TRBV29-1 combines with J gene TRBJ2-7; TRBD1 agrees at 9 bases. J lost 3 bases, V lost 6 bases, and 6 bases had no gene match. CDR3 length: 13 amino acids. Germline loops: CDR1 SQVTM, CDR2 ANQGSEA. DNA of the CDR3: TGCAGCGTGGCCGGGACAGGGCACTACGAGCAGTACTTC. This encodes CSVAGTGHYEQYF.

The V gene is TRBV27, the J gene TRBJ2-7; a weak D match, TRBD2 (6 bases). Germline V gene lookup returns CDR1 MNHEY and CDR2 SMNVEV (reference sequence). V dropped 8 bases and J dropped 3 bases, with 14 bases sitting between them. The CDR3 loop spans 13 amino acids. CDR3 residues: CASGNGGFYEQYF. The CDR3 DNA sequence: TGTGCCAGCGGCAACGGGGGTTTCTACGAGCAGTACTTC.

The rearrangement uses TRBV29-1 and TRBJ1-2; 8 nucleotides align to TRBD1. Unmatched junction bases numbered 5, after V lost 0 bases and J lost 8 bases. The germline CDR1 and CDR2 sequences are SQVTM and ANQGSEA. The CDR3 length is 13 residues. Here the CDR3 reads CSVEEDRAGGYTF. CDR3 nucleotide sequence: TGCAGCGTTGAAGAGGACAGGGCTGGGGGCTACACCTTC.

This clone was found a few times. This rearrangement joins TRBV15 to TRBJ1-4, with D unresolved. The CDR3 loop spans 13 amino acids. CDR1 is LNHNV and CDR2 is YYDKDF in the germline V gene (reference sequence). Trimming cost V 1 base and J 7 bases, with 7 bases left between them. The DNA of the CDR3 is TGTGCCACCAGCAGAGTCCCAAGTGAAAAACTGTTTTTT. Translated: CATSRVPSEKLFF.